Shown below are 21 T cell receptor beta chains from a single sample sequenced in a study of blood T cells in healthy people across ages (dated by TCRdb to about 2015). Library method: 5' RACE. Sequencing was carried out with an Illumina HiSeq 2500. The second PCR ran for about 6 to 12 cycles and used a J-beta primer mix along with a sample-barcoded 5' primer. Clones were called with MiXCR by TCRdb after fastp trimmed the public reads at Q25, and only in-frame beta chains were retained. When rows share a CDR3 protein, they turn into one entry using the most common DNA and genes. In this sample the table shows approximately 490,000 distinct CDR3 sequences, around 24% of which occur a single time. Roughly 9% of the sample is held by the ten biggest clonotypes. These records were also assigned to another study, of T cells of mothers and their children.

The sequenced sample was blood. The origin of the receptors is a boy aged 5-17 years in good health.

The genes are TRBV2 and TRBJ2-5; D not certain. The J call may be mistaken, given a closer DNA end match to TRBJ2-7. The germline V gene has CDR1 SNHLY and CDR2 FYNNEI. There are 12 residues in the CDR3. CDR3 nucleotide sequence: TGTGCCAGCAGTGAAGAGCTGAACGAGCAGTACTTC. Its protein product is CASSEELNEQYF.

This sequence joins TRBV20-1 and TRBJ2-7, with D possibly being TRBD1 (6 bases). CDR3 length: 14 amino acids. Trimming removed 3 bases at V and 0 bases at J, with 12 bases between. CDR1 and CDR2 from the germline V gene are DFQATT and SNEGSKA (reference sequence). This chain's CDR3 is CSASGTPSSYEQYF. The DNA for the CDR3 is TGCAGTGCTAGTGGGACACCGAGCTCCTACGAGCAGTACTTC.

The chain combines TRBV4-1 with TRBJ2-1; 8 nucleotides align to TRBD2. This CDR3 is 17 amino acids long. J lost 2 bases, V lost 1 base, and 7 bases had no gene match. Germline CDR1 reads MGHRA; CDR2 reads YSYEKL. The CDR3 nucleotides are TGCGCCAGCAGCCAAGCTCGAATGGGACTAGCCTACAATGAGCAGTTCTTC. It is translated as CASSQARMGLAYNEQFF.

Here the CDR3 reads CASSSIRGRLYEQYF. The CDR3 DNA reads TGTGCCAGCAGTTCCATCAGGGGGCGTCTGTACGAGCAGTACTTC. The V and J genes are TRBV6-2 or TRBV6-3 and TRBJ2-5; 8 nucleotides agree with TRBD1. Matching the DNA end better, TRBJ2-7 makes the J call doubtful. CDR1 MNHEY and CDR2 SVGEGT come from the germline V gene. CDR3 length: 15 amino acids.

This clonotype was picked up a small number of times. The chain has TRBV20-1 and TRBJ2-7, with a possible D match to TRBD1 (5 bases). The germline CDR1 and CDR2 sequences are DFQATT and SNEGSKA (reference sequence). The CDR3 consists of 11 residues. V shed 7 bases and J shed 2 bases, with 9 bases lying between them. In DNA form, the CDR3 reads TGCAGTGGACAGATTACCTACGAGCAGTACTTC. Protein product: CSGQITYEQYF.

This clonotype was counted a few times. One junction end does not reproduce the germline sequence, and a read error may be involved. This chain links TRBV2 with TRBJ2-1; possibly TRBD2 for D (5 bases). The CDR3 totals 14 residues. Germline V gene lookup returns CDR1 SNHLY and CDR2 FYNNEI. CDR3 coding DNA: TGTGCCAGCAGCCATAGGAGGACCCTCAATGAGCAGTTTTTC. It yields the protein CASSHRRTLNEQFF. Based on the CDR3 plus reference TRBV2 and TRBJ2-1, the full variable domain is EPEVTQTPSHQVTQMGQEVILRCVPISNHLYFYWYRQILGQKVEFLVSFYNNEISEKSEIFDDQFSVERPDGSNFTLKIRSTKLEDSAMYFCASSHRRTLNEQFFGPGTRLTVL.

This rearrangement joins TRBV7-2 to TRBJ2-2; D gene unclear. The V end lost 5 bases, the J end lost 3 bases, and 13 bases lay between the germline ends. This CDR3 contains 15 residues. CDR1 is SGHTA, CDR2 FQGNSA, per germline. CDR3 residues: CASSLSGVDTGELFF. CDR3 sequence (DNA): TGTGCCAGCAGCCTTTCTGGGGTCGACACCGGGGAGCTGTTTTTT.

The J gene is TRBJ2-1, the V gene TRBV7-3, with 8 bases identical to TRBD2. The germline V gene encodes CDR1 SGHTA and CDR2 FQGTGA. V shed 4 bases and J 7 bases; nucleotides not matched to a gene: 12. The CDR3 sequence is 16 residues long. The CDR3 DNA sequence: TGTGCCAGCAGCTCCTTAGCGGGGACGGGGCTAAATGAGCAGTTCTTC. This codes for CASSSLAGTGLNEQFF.

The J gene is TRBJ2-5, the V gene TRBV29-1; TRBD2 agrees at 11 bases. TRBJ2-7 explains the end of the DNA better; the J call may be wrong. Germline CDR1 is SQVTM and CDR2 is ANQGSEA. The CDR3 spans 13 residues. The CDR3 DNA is TGCAGCGTTGAAAGTCTAGCGGGAGGCGAGCAGTACTTC. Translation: CSVESLAGGEQYF.

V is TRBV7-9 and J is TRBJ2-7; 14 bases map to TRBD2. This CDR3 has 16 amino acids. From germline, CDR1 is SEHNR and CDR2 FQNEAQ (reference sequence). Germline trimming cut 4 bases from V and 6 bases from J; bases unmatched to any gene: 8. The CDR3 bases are TGTGCCAGCAGCTCGACTAGCGGGAGGGGGTTGCGCGAGCAGTACTTC. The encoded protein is CASSSTSGRGLREQYF.

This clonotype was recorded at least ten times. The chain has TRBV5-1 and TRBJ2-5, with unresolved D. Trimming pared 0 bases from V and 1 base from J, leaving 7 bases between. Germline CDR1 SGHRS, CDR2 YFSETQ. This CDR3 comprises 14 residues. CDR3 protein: CASSLGPSQETQYF. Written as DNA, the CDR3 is TGCGCCAGCAGCTTGGGTCCGAGCCAAGAGACCCAGTACTTC.

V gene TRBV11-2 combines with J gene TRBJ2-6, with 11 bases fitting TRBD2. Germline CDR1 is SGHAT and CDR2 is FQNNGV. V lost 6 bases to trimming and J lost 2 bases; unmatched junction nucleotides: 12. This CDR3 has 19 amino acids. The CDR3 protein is CASRSGTSGFRPGANVLTF. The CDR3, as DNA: TGTGCCAGCAGGTCCGGGACTAGCGGTTTTCGGCCTGGGGCCAACGTCCTGACTTTC.

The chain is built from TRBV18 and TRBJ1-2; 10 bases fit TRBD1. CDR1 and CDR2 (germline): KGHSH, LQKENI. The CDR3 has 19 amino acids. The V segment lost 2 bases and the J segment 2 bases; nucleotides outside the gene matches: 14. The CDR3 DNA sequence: TGTGCCAGCTCACCAAGACTCGGGACAGGGGCTTTCCAAAACTATGGCTACACCTTC. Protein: CASSPRLGTGAFQNYGYTF.

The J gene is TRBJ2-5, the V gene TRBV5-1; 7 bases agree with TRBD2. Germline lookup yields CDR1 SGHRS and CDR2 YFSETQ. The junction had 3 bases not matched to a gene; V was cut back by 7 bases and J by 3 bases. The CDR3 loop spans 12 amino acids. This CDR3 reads CASRGDKETQYF. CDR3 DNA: TGCGCCAGCCGGGGGGATAAAGAGACCCAGTACTTC.

The CDR3 nucleotides are TGTGCCAGCAGTTGCTCGGTCAAGGGAGGTATCGAGCAGTACTTC. Translating it yields CASSCSVKGGIEQYF. V gene TRBV6-6 combines with J gene TRBJ2-7; maybe TRBD2 (6 bases). The CDR3 consists of 15 residues. Between the trimmed V and J ends, which lost 4 bases and 6 bases, there was a span of 19 bases. Germline values: CDR1 MNHNY, CDR2 SVGAGI (reference sequence).

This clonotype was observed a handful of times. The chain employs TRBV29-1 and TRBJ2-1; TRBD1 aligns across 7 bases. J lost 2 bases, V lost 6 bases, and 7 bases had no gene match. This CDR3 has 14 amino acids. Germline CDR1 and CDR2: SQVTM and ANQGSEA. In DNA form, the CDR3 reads TGCAGCGTCTTACAGGGGACGCCCTACAATGAGCAGTTCTTC. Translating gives CSVLQGTPYNEQFF.

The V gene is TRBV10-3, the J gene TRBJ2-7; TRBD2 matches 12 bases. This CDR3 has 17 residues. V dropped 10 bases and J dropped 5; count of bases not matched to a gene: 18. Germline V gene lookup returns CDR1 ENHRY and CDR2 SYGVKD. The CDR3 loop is CATRQSGTSGPYDEQYF. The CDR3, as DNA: TGTGCCACCAGACAGTCGGGGACTAGCGGGCCGTACGACGAGCAGTACTTC.

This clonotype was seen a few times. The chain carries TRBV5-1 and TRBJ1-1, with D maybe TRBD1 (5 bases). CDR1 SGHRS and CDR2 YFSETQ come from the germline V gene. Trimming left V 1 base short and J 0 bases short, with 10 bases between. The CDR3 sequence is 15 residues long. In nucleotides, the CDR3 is TGCGCCAGCAGCTTGAGCGGGACCCTGAACACTGAAGCTTTCTTT. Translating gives CASSLSGTLNTEAFF.

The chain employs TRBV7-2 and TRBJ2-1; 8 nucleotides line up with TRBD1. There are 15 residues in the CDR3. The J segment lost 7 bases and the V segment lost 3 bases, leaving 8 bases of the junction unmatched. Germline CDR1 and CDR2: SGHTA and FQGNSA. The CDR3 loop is CASSFESGGKNEQFF. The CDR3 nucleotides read TGTGCCAGCAGCTTTGAATCAGGGGGCAAGAATGAGCAGTTCTTC. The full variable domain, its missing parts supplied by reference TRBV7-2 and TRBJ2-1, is GAGVSQSPSNKVTEKGKDVELRCDPISGHTALYWYRQSLGQGLEFLIYFQGNSAPDKSGLPSDRFSAERTGGSVSTLTIQRTQQEDSAVYLCASSFESGGKNEQFFGPGTRLTVL.

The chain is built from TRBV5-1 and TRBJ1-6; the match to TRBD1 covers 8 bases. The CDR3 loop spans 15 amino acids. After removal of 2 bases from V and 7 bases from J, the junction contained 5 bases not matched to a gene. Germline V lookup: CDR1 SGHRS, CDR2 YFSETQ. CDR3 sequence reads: CASSFGQGTNSPLHF. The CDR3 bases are TGCGCCAGCAGCTTTGGACAGGGAACGAATTCACCCCTCCACTTT.

The CDR3 DNA is TGTGCCAGCAGTGAATTCGGCAGGACCAAAGAGACCCAGTACTTC. The encoded protein is CASSEFGRTKETQYF. The J gene is TRBJ2-5, the V gene TRBV25-1; unclear D gene. The CDR3 is 15 amino acids. V was trimmed by 1 base and J by 3 bases, leaving 12 bases between them. Germline V gene sequence: CDR1 MGHDK, CDR2 SYGVNS.